This T cell receptor beta chain emerged from a study of spatial heterogeneity in lung cancer. Study-level information: Alpha-chain sequences were detected in numbers that were consistently lower than beta-chain sequences.

The table lists this clonotype with a few counts. Time point of the sample: blood at routine non-recurrence follow-up after resection. TCRdb reanalysed the 5' RACE reads using MiXCR and keeps one entry per CDR3 protein. This table has 20,000 to 30,000 distinct CDR3 sequences, around 9.6% appearing once. Sequencing used PBMCs, obtained at follow-up. This receptor was taken from a male donor with early-stage non-small cell lung cancer.

In nucleotides, the CDR3 is TGTGCCAGTAGTACCCCGGACCTCACCTATAATTCACCCCTCCACTTT. This translates into CASSTPDLTYNSPLHF. This chain uses TRBV19 with TRBJ1-6, with D hard to call. CDR1 LNHDA and CDR2 SQIVND come from the germline V gene (reference sequence). V was trimmed by 4 bases and J by 2 bases, leaving 12 bases between them. The CDR3 runs 16 residues.